The 7 T cell receptor beta chains presented below share a single source sample, sequenced in a study of identical twins. TCRdb called the 5' RACE reads again in MiXCR, with one record for every CDR3 protein. This table has 450,000 or so distinct CDR3 sequences, around 14% appearing once. The sample was also reused in another study, on yellow fever vaccine responses in identical twins.

What was sequenced was CD4+ T cells sorted from blood. These receptors were collected from a woman under 30 in good health.

The J gene is TRBJ2-1, the V gene TRBV6-1; D is perhaps TRBD2 (6 bases). The CDR3 contains 16 residues. Germline lookup yields CDR1 MNHNS and CDR2 SASEGT. V was clipped by 10 bases and J by 9 bases, with 28 bases between them. The CDR3 coding sequence is TGTGCCAACTTCACCGGAGGTGGCACAAGGGGAGGTGAGCAGTTCTTC. Amino acid sequence: CANFTGGGTRGGEQFF.

This clonotype showed up just a few times. This chain uses TRBV11-2 with TRBJ2-1; 10 bases are a match to TRBD2. Unmatched junction bases numbered 6, after V lost 6 bases and J lost 4 bases. From germline, CDR1 is SGHAT and CDR2 FQNNGV. This CDR3 comprises 15 residues. DNA for the CDR3: TGTGCCAGCAGGTCTCTAGCGGGGGTTTACAATGAGCAGTTCTTC. Amino acid sequence: CASRSLAGVYNEQFF.

This clonotype was seen only a few times. This chain uses TRBV7-6 with TRBJ2-2; D is unclear. Germline CDR1 SGHVS, CDR2 FNYEAQ. The CDR3 extends over 13 amino acids. V lost 8 bases to trimming and J lost 2 bases, with 9 bases between them. Here the CDR3 DNA reads TGTGCCAGCGCAGCTCTTAACACCGGGGAGCTGTTTTTT. Encoded protein: CASAALNTGELFF.

CDR3 in DNA: TGCAGCGTCACGGACAAAACGGGAACCATTCAGTACTTC. Encoded protein: CSVTDKTGTIQYF. The chain uses TRBV29-1 and TRBJ2-4, with D possibly being TRBD1 or TRBD2 (5 bases each). Per germline, CDR1 SQVTM and CDR2 ANQGSEA. V was pared by 6 bases and J by 9 bases, with 18 bases between. The CDR3 is 13 residues long.

The V gene is TRBV15, the J gene TRBJ1-1; perhaps TRBD1 as D (5 bases). Trimming cost V 2 bases and J 4 bases, with 14 bases left between them. The CDR3 sequence is 15 residues long. Looked up from germline, CDR1 is LNHNV and CDR2 is YYDKDF (reference sequence). In nucleotides, the CDR3 is TGTGCCACCAGCAGAAGATCGGGGCTGGGCACTGAAGCTTTCTTT. Protein sequence: CATSRRSGLGTEAFF.

This clonotype showed up many times. The chain recombines TRBV20-1 with TRBJ1-3; D remains ambiguous. Germline V gene data show CDR1 as DFQATT and CDR2 as SNEGSKA (reference sequence). CDR3 length: 12 amino acids. V shed 3 bases and J shed 4 bases, with 7 bases lying between them. The CDR3, as DNA: TGCAGTGCTAGGCAACAGGGAAACACCATATATTTT. Its translation: CSARQQGNTIYF.

The V and J genes are TRBV6-5 and TRBJ2-3; 12 bases agree with TRBD2. Unmatched junction bases numbered 5, after V lost 4 bases and J lost 3 bases. This CDR3 has 16 residues. Germline V lookup: CDR1 MNHEY, CDR2 SVGAGI. CDR3 in DNA: TGTGCCAGCAGTTCCCCGACTAGCGGGGGTACAGATACGCAGTATTTT. Encoded protein: CASSSPTSGGTDTQYF.